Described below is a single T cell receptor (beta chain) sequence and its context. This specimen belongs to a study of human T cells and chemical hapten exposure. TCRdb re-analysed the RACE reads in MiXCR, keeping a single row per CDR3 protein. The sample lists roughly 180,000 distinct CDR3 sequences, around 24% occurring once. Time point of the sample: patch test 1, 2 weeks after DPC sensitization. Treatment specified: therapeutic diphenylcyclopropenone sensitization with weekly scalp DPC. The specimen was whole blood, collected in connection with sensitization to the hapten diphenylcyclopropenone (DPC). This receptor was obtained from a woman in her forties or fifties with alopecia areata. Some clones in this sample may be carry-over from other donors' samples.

The CDR3 reads CASSLGSGTTNTGELFF. DNA for the CDR3: TGTGCCAGCAGCTTGGGTAGCGGGACAACTAACACCGGGGAGCTGTTTTTT. The rearrangement links TRBV5-4 to TRBJ2-2, with 8 bases aligning to TRBD2. V lost 0 bases, J lost 2 bases, and 6 bases stayed unmatched. The CDR3 has 17 amino acids. Germline CDR1 SGHNT, CDR2 YYREEE (reference sequence).